This TCR beta chain was identified during a study of T cells in Graves' hyperthyroidism and ophthalmopathy. Points from the study as a whole: Onset of ophthalmopathy came a median roughly 6.4 months after the model predicted it. Ophthalmopathy was separated from stable hyperthyroidism by a 13 V-J model.

V lost 4 bases to trimming and J lost 6 bases, with 10 bases between them. The germline gives CDR1 GTSNPN, CDR2 SVGIG (reference sequence). The CDR3 is made up of 11 amino acids. Not enrolled were patients with uncontrolled infection, other autoimmune disease, pregnancy or lactation. Diagnostic assessment was based on clinical symptoms, serum thyroxine and TRAb, thyroid ultrasound and orbital computed tomography. The table lists this clonotype with many counts. Its target is unknown. RNA transcripts served as the template for amplifying TCR beta CDR3 regions. The HTBI primer set served for first-round RT-PCR of the TCR CDR3. One entry per CDR3 protein, called by TCRdb with MiXCR from the multiplex PCR reads. Counted here are about half a million distinct CDR3 sequences, around a quarter occurring once; the ten biggest clones make up about 11%.

The genes are TRBV30 and TRBJ2-7, with D tentatively TRBD1 (6 bases). The sequence came from a woman aged 25 to 45 with Graves' ophthalmopathy. Sequenced sample: blood. The CDR3, as DNA: TGTGCCTGGACTCAGGGGCCCGAGCAGTACTTC. Protein product: CAWTQGPEQYF.